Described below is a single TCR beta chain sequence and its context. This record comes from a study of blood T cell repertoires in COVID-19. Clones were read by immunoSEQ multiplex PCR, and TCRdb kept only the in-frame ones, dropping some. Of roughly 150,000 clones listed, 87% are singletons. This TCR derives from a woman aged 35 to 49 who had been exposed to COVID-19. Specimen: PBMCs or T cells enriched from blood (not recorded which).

As DNA, the CDR3 is TGTGCCAGCAAAGGGAGGAACACTGAAGCTTTCTTT. Its protein product is CASKGRNTEAFF. The rearrangement uses TRBV9 and TRBJ1-1; D not resolved. This CDR3 is 12 amino acids long. V was trimmed by 6 bases and J by 1 base, leaving 7 bases between them. Germline CDR1 reads SGDLS; CDR2 reads YYNGEE.